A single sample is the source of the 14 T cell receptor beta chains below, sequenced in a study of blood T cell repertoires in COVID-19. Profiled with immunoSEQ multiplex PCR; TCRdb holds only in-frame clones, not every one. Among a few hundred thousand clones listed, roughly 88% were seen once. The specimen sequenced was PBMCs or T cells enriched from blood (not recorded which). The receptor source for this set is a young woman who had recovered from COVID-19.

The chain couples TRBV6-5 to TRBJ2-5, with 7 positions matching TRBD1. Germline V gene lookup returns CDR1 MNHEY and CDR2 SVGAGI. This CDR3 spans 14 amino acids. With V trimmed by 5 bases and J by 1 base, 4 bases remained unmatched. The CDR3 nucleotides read TGTGCCAGCAGTACCGGGACAGTCCAAGAGACCCAGTACTTC. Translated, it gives CASSTGTVQETQYF.

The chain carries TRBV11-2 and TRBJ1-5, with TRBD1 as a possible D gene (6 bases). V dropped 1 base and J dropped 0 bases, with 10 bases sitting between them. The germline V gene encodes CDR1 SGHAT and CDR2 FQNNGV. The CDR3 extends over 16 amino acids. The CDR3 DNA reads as TGTGCCAGCAGCTTAGGACAGGTCCCTAGCAATCAGCCCCAGCATTTT. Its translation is CASSLGQVPSNQPQHF.

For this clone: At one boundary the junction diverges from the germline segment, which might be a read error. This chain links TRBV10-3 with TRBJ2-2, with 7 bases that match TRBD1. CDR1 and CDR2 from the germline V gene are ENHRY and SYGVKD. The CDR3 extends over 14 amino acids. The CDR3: CALRQGPNTGELFF. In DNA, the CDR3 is TGTGCCCTCAGACAGGGACCGAACACCGGGGAGCTGTTTTTT.

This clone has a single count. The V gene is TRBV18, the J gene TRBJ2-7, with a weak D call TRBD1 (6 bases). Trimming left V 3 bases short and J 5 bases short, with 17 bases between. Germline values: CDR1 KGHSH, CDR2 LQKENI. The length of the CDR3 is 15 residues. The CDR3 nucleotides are TGTGCCAGCTCACCCTACAGGGACCCCCCCCACGAGCAGTACTTC. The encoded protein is CASSPYRDPPHEQYF.

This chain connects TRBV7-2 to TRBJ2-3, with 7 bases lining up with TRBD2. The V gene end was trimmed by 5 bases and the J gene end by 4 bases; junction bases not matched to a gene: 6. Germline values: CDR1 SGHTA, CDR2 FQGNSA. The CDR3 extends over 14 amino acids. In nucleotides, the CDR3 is TGTGCCAGCAGCAACCGACTAGCTCCAGATACGCAGTATTTT. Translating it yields CASSNRLAPDTQYF.

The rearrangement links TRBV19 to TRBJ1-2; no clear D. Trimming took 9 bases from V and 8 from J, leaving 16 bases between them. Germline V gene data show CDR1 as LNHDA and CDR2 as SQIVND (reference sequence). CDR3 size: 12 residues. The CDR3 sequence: CASQKRGEGYTF. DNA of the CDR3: TGTGCCAGCCAAAAGCGGGGAGAGGGCTACACCTTC.

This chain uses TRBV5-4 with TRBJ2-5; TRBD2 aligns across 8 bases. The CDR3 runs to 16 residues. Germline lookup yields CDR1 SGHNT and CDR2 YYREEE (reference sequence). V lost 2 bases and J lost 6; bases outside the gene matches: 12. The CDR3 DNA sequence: TGTGCCAGCAGCTTCGCCGGGACTAGTTTGTTGCAGACCCAGTACTTC. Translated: CASSFAGTSLLQTQYF.

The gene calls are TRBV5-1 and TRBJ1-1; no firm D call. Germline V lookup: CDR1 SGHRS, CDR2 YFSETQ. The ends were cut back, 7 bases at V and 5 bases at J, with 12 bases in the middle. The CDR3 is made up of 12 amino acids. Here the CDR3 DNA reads TGCGCCAGCCGGGGAGGGAGAACTGAAGCTTTCTTT. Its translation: CASRGGRTEAFF.

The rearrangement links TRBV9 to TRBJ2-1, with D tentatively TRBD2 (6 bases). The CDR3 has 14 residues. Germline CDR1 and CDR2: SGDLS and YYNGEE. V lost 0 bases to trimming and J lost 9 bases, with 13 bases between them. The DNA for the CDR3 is TGTGCCAGCAGCGTAGCCTCGGGGGACGGTGAGCAGTTCTTC. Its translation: CASSVASGDGEQFF.

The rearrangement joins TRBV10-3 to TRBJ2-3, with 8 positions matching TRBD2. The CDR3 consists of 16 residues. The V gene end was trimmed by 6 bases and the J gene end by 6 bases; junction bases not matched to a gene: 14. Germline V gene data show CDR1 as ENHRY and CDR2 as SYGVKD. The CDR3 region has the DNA TGTGCCATCAGCTCGGGGGTAGCGGGGCTGGGGGATACGCAGTATTTT. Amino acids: CAISSGVAGLGDTQYF.

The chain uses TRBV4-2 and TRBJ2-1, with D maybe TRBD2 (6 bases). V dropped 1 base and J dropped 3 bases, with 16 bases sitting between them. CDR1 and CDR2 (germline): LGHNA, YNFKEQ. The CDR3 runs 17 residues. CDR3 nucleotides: TGTGCCAGCAGCCAAGTGGAGGGAAACCCCAACTACAATGAGCAGTTCTTC. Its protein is CASSQVEGNPNYNEQFF.

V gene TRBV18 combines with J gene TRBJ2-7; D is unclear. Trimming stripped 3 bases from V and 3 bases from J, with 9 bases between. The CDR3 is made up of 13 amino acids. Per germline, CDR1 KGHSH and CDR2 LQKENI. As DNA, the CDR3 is TGTGCCAGCTCACCTGTGGCCGACTACGAGCAGTACTTC. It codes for CASSPVADYEQYF.

The CDR3 protein is CASSPFTYNEQFF. CDR3 nucleotide sequence: TGTGCCAGCTCACCTTTTACTTACAATGAGCAGTTCTTC. The chain employs TRBV18 and TRBJ2-1; no firm D call. Trimming left V 3 bases short and J 4 bases short, with 7 bases between. CDR3 length: 13 residues. Germline CDR1 is KGHSH and CDR2 is LQKENI.

CDR3 sequence (DNA): TGTGCCAGCAGCTTAGGTTCAGGGGTTAGCACAGATACGCAGTATTTT. This gives the protein CASSLGSGVSTDTQYF. J is TRBJ2-3 and V is TRBV7-9; TRBD1 might be the D (6 bases). From germline, CDR1 is SEHNR and CDR2 FQNEAQ (reference sequence). This CDR3 has 16 amino acids. Trimming removed 1 base at V and 0 bases at J, with 11 bases between.